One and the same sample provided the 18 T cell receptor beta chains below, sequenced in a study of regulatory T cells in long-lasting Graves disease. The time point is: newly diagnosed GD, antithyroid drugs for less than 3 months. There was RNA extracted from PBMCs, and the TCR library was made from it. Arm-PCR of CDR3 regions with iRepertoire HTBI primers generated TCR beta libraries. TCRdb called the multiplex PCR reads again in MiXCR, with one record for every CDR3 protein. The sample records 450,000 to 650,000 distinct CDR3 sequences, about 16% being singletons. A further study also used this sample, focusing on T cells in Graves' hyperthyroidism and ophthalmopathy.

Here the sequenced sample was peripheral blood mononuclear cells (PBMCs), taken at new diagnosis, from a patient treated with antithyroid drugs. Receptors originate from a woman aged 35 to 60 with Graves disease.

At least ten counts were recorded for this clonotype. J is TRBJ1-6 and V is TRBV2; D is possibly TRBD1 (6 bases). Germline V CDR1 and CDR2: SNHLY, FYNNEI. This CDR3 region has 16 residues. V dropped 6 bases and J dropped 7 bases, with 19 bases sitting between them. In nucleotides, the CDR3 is TGTGCCAGCAGCCCGCACGGGGGCCAAGCAAATTCACCCCTCCACTTT. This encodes CASSPHGGQANSPLHF. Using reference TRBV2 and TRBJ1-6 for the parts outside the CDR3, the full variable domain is EPEVTQTPSHQVTQMGQEVILRCVPISNHLYFYWYRQILGQKVEFLVSFYNNEISEKSEIFDDQFSVERPDGSNFTLKIRSTKLEDSAMYFCASSPHGGQANSPLHFGNGTRLTVT.

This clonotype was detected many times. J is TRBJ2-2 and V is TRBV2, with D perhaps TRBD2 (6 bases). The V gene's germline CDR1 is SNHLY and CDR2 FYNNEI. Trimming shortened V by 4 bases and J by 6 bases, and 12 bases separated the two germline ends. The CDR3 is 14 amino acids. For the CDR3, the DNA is TGTGCCAGCAGTGTGGAGGGCCTAGCCGGGGAGCTGTTTTTT. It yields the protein CASSVEGLAGELFF.

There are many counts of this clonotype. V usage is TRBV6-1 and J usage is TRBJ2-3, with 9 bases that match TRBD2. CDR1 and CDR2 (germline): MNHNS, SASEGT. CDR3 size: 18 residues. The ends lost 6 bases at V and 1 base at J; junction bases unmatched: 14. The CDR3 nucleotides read TGTGCCAGCAGGCGGGGGGGGAGGATAGTGATGGGCACAGATACGCAGTATTTT. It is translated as CASRRGGRIVMGTDTQYF.

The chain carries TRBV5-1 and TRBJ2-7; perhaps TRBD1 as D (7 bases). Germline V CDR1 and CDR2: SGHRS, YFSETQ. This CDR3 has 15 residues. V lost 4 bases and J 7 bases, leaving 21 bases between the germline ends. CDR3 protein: CASSPGETGWVEQYF. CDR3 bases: TGCGCCAGCAGCCCGGGGGAGACAGGGTGGGTGGAGCAGTACTTC.

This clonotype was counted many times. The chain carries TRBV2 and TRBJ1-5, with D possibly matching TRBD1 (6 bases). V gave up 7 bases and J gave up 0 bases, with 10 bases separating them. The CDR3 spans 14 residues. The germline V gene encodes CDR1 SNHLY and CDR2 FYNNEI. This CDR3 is CASTGQNSNQPQHF. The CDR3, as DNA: TGTGCCAGCACTGGACAGAATAGCAATCAGCCCCAGCATTTT. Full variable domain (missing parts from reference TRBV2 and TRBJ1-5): EPEVTQTPSHQVTQMGQEVILRCVPISNHLYFYWYRQILGQKVEFLVSFYNNEISEKSEIFDDQFSVERPDGSNFTLKIRSTKLEDSAMYFCASTGQNSNQPQHFGDGTRLSIL.

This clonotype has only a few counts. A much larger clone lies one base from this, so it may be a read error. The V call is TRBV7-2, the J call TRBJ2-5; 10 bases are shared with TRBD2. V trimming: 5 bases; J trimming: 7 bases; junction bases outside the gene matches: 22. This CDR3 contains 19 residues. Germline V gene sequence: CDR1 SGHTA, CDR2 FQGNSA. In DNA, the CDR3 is TGTGCCAGCAGCGGCCATATAATGGCAAGCGGGGGGGCCTGGGGGACCCAGTACTTC. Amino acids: CASSGHIMASGGAWGTQYF.

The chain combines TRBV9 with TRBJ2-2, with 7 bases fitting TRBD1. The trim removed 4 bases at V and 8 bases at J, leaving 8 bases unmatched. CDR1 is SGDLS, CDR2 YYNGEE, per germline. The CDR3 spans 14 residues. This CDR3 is CASSIGTAWGELFF. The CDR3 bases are TGTGCCAGCAGCATTGGGACAGCCTGGGGGGAGCTGTTTTTT.

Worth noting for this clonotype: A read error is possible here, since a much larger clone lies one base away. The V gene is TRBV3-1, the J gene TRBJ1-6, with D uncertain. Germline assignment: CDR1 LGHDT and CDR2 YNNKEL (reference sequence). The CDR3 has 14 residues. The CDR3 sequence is CASRQDGTTSPLHF. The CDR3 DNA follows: TGTGCCAGCAGGCAAGATGGTACCACTTCACCCCTCCACTTT.

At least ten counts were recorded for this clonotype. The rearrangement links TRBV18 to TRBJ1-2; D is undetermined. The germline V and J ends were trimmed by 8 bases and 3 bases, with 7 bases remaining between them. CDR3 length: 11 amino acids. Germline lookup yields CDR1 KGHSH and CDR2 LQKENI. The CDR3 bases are TGTGCCAGCCGCGCAGACTATGGCTACACCTTC. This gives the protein CASRADYGYTF.

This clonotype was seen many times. CDR3 sequence: CASSLDTGTRAFF. DNA for the CDR3: TGTGCCAGCAGCTTGGATACCGGGACGCGAGCTTTCTTT. This chain connects TRBV7-2 to TRBJ1-1, with D possibly being TRBD1 (5 bases). The CDR3 is made up of 13 amino acids. Trimming pared 3 bases from V and 10 bases from J, leaving 15 bases between. Germline V gene sequence: CDR1 SGHTA, CDR2 FQGNSA.

This CDR3 is CASSQGDTGYNEQFF. CDR3 sequence (DNA): TGCGCCAGCAGCCAAGGGGACACGGGCTACAATGAGCAGTTCTTC. The chain recombines TRBV4-1 with TRBJ2-1; tentatively, D is TRBD1 (6 bases). Trimming removed 1 base from V and 3 bases from J, with 10 bases in between. This CDR3 contains 15 residues. Germline-derived CDR1 and CDR2 are MGHRA and YSYEKL.

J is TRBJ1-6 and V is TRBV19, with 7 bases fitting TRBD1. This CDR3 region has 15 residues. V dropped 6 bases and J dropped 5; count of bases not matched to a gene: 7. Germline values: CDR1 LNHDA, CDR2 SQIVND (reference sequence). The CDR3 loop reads CASRGRQGNNSPLHF. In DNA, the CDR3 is TGTGCCAGTAGAGGTCGACAGGGAAATAATTCACCCCTCCACTTT.

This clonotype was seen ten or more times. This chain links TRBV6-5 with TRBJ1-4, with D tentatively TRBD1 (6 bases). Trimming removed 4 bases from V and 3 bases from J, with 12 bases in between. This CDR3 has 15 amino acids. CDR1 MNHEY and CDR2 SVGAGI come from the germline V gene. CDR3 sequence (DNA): TGTGCCAGCAGTTCTGGACAGCTCTCTAATGAAAAACTGTTTTTT. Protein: CASSSGQLSNEKLFF.

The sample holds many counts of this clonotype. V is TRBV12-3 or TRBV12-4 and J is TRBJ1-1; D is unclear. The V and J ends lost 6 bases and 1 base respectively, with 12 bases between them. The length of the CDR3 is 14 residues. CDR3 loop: CASRRSPENTEAFF. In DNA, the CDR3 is TGTGCCAGCAGGAGGAGTCCAGAGAACACTGAAGCTTTCTTT.

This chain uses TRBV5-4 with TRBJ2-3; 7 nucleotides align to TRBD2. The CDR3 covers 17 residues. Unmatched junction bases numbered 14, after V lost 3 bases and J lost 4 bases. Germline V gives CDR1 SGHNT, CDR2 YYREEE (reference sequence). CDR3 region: CASSSLTGGRGPDTQYF. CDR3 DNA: TGTGCCAGCAGCTCCCTAACGGGGGGAAGAGGCCCAGATACGCAGTATTTT.

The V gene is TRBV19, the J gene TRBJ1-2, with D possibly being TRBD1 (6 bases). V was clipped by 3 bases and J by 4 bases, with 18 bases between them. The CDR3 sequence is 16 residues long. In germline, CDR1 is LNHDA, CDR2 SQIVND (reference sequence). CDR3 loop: CASSIWTAGIFYGYTF. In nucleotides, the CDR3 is TGTGCCAGTAGTATTTGGACAGCGGGAATTTTCTATGGCTACACCTTC.

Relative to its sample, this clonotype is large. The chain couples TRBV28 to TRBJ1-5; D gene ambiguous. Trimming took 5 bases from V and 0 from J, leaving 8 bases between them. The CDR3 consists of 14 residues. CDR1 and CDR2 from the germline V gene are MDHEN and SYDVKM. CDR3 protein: CASSAGRSNQPQHF. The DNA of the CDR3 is TGTGCCAGCAGTGCTGGGCGTAGCAATCAGCCCCAGCATTTT.

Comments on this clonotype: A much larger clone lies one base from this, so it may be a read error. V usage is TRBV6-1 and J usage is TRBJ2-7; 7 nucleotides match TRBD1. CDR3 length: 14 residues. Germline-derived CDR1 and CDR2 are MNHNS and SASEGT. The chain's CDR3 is CASRPGQDVYEQCF. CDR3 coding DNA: TGTGCCAGCAGACCCGGACAGGACGTCTACGAGCAGTGCTTC.